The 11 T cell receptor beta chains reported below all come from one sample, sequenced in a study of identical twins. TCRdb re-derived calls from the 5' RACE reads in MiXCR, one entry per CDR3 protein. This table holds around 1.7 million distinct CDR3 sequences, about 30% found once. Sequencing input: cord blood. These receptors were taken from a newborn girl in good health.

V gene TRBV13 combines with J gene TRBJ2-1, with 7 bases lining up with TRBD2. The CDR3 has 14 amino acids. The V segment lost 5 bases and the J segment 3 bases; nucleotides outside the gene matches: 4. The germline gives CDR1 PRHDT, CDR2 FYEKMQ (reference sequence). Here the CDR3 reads CASSRRDYYNEQFF. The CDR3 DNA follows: TGTGCCAGCAGCCGTCGGGACTACTACAATGAGCAGTTCTTC. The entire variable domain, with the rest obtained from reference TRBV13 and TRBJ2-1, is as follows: AAGVIQSPRHLIKEKRETATLKCYPIPRHDTVYWYQQGPGQDPQFLISFYEKMQSDKGSIPDRFSAQQFSDYHSELNMSSLELGDSALYFCASSRRDYYNEQFFGPGTRLTVL.

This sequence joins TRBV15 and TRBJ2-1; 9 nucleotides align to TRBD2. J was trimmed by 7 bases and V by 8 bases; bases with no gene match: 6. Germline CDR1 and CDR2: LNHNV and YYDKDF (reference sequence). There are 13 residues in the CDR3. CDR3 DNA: TGTGCCACCCACGGGACTAGCATGAATGAGCAGTTCTTC. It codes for CATHGTSMNEQFF.

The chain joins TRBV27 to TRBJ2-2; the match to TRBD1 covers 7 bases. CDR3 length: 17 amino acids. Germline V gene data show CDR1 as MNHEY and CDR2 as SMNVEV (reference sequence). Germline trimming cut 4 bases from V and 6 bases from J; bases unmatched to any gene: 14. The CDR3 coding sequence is TGTGCCAGCAGTTCCTTCCTTCGCGACAGGGCCCCCGGGGAGCTGTTTTTT. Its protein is CASSSFLRDRAPGELFF.

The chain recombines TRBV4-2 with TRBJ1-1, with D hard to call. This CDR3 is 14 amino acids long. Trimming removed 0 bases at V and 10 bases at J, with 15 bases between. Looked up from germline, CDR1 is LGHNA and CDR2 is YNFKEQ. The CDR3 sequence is CASSQDRWREGAFF. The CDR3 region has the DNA TGTGCCAGCAGCCAAGATAGGTGGAGGGAAGGAGCTTTCTTT.

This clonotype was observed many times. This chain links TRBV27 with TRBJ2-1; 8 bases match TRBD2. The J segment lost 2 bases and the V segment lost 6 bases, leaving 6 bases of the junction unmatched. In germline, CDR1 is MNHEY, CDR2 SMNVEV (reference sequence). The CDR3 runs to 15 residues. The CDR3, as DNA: TGTGCCAGCAGCTTAAGAGCGGGAGCCTACAATGAGCAGTTCTTC. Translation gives CASSLRAGAYNEQFF.

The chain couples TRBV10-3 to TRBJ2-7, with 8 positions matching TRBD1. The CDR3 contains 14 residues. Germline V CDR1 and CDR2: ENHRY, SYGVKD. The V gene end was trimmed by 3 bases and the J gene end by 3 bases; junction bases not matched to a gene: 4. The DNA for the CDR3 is TGTGCCATCAGTGACAGGGGGCCTAACTACGAGCAGTACTTC. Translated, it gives CAISDRGPNYEQYF.

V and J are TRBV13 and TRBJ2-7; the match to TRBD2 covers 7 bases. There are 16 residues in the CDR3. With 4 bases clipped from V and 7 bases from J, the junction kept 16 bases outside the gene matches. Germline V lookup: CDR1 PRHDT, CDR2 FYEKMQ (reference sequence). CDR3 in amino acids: CASSSRLAFSYNEQYF. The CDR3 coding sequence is TGTGCCAGCAGCTCACGACTAGCATTTTCCTACAATGAGCAGTACTTC.

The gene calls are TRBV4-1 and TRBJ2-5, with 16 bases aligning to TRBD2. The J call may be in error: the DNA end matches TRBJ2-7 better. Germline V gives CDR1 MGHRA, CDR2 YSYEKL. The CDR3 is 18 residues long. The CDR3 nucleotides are TGCGCCAGCAGCCAATTCACCGGGACTAGCGGGAGGGTATACGAGCAGTACTTC. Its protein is CASSQFTGTSGRVYEQYF.

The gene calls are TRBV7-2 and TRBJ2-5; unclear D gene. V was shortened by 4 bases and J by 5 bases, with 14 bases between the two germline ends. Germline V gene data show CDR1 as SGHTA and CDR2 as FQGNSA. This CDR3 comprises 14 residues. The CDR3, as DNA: TGTGCCAGCAGCTCCCGGCTATCCCAGGAGACCCAGTACTTC. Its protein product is CASSSRLSQETQYF.

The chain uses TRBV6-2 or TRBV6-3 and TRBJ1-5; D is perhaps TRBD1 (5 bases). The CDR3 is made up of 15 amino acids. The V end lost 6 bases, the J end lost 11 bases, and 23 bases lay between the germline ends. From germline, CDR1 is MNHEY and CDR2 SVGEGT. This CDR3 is CASSPDSSNQLAQHF. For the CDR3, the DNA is TGTGCCAGCAGCCCAGACAGTTCTAATCAACTAGCCCAGCATTTT.

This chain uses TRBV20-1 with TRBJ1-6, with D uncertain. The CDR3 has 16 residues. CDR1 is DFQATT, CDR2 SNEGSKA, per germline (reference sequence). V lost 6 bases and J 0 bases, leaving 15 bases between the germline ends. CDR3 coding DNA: TGCAGTGCCGGGTGGTCCGGGAGCTCCTATAATTCACCCCTCCACTTT. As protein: CSAGWSGSSYNSPLHF.